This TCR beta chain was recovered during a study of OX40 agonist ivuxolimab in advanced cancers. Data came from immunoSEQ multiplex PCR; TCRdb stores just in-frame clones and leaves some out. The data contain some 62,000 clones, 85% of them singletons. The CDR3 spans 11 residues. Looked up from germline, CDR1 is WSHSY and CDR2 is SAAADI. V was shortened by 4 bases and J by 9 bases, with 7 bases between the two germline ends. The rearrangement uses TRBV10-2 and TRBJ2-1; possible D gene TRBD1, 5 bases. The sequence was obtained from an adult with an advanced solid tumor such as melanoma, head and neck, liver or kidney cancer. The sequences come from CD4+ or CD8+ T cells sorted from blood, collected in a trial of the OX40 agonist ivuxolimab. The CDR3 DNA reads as TGCGCCAGCAGTGGGGGCGGTGAGCAGTTCTTC. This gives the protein CASSGGGEQFF.